Below, 30 T cell receptor beta chains from the same sample are listed, as sequenced in a study of breast tumors, draining lymph nodes, adjacent tissues. The lymph nodes were axillary draining lymph nodes from breast cancer patients. MiXCR, applied by TCRdb to the multiplex PCR reads, yields one record per CDR3 protein. In the table there are about 180,000 distinct CDR3 sequences, approximately 30% of which are singletons. Sequenced input: axillary lymph node tissue. The receptors come from a female donor with breast cancer. Some clones in this sample may be carry-over from other donors' samples.

This clonotype was seen ten or more times. The J gene is TRBJ2-3, the V gene TRBV13, with 9 positions matching TRBD1. With 5 bases clipped from V and 6 bases from J, the junction kept 6 bases outside the gene matches. Per the germline V gene, CDR1 is PRHDT and CDR2 is FYEKMQ (reference sequence). The CDR3 extends over 14 amino acids. In DNA, the CDR3 is TGTGCCAGCAGCCCAGGACAGGGGATGGATACGCAGTATTTT. This encodes CASSPGQGMDTQYF.

To note about this clonotype: The conserved final phenylalanine or tryptophan is absent from the CDR3, which likely points to a read error. No DNA is shown, since the ends of the CDR3 on it are uncertain; the CDR3 is the one TCRdb lists. This chain joins TRBV15 and TRBJ2-7; TRBD1, as called in the table, went unchecked against the DNA. CDR1 and CDR2 (germline): LNHNV, YYDKDF (reference sequence). The CDR3 length equals 19 residues, ends included. The CDR3 loop is CATSGRGQVLRAVLEIGRR.

A note on this clonotype: No conserved phenylalanine or tryptophan ends this CDR3, so it is likely a read error. The chain carries TRBV7-9 and TRBJ2-3, with D maybe TRBD2 (5 bases). V was pared by 6 bases and J by 5 bases, with 15 bases between. Germline V gene sequence: CDR1 SEHNR, CDR2 FQNEAQ (reference sequence). This CDR3 spans 14 amino acids. The CDR3 here is CASSAQPGIDTQYL. Written as DNA, the CDR3 is TGTGCCAGCAGTGCCCAACCGGGAATAGATACGCAGTATCTT.

This clonotype was recorded at least ten times. The rearrangement uses TRBV13 and TRBJ2-7, with TRBD1 matching over 7 bases. With V trimmed by 4 bases and J by 5 bases, 8 bases remained unmatched. CDR3 length: 14 residues. Germline CDR1 is PRHDT and CDR2 is FYEKMQ (reference sequence). CDR3 residues: CASSSGQRLNEQYF. In nucleotides, the CDR3 is TGTGCCAGCAGCTCGGGACAGCGTCTAAACGAGCAGTACTTC.

This clonotype is a singleton in its sample. The CDR3 spells CASSLKFGEGDGRYEQYF. In DNA form, the CDR3 reads TGTGCCAGCAGCTTGAAGTTTGGGGAGGGGGACGGACGCTACGAGCAGTACTTC. The chain carries TRBV7-9 and TRBJ2-7; maybe TRBD2 (7 bases). Germline CDR1 reads SEHNR; CDR2 reads FQNEAQ (reference sequence). The CDR3 runs to 18 residues. V shed 3 bases and J shed 3 bases, with 24 bases lying between them.

The gene calls are TRBV7-3 and TRBJ1-1; no reliable D call. The CDR3 covers 14 residues. Germline-derived CDR1 and CDR2 are SGHTA and FQGTGA. V lost 2 bases, J lost 5 bases, and 12 bases lay in between. The CDR3 loop reads CASSLLPQGTEAFF. CDR3 nucleotide sequence: TGTGCCAGCAGCTTATTGCCACAAGGGACTGAAGCTTTCTTT.

This clonotype turned up a few times. The chain uses TRBV6-5 and TRBJ2-3; D is possibly TRBD1 (5 bases). The germline V gene encodes CDR1 MNHEY and CDR2 SVGAGI. The CDR3 totals 14 residues. The ends were cut back, 8 bases at V and 3 bases at J, with 15 bases in the middle. CDR3 loop: CASFHPRETDTQYF. The CDR3 DNA follows: TGTGCCAGCTTCCACCCCAGGGAAACAGATACGCAGTATTTT.

This clonotype has a count of ten or more. The V call is TRBV12-3 or TRBV12-4, the J call TRBJ1-3; no clear D gene. There are 15 residues in the CDR3. V gave up 5 bases and J gave up 0 bases, with 11 bases separating them. CDR3 sequence reads: CASSRTENSGNTIYF. DNA of the CDR3: TGTGCCAGCAGTAGGACGGAAAACTCTGGAAACACCATATATTTT.

Concerning this clonotype itself: This likely comes from a read error, as the CDR3 has no conserved phenylalanine or tryptophan at its end. The DNA is omitted, as the CDR3 cannot be located on it reliably, and the CDR3 follows TCRdb's listing. The chain's CDR3 is CSARNQETQCC. The J gene is TRBJ2-5, the V gene TRBV20-1. CDR1 is DFQATT and CDR2 is SNEGSKA in the germline V gene (reference sequence). The CDR3 spans 11 residues, counting both ends.

There are a few counts of this clonotype. A clone one base away is much larger, so this may be a read error. The chain links TRBV7-6 to TRBJ2-6; 8 bases map to TRBD1. Germline V gives CDR1 SGHVS, CDR2 FNYEAQ. This CDR3 has 17 residues. CDR3 in DNA: TGTGCCAGCAGCTTAGAACAGGGGGTCTCTGGGGCCAACCTCCTGACTTTC. Its protein product is CASSLEQGVSGANLLTF.

This clonotype was observed a few times. The V gene is TRBV11-2, the J gene TRBJ2-1; 7 positions agree with TRBD2. The V segment lost 3 bases and the J segment 4 bases; nucleotides outside the gene matches: 6. Germline V CDR1 and CDR2: SGHAT, FQNNGV. CDR3 length equals 15 residues. The CDR3 reads CASSFHGGLYNEQFF. CDR3 DNA sequence: TGTGCCAGCAGCTTCCACGGGGGGTTATACAATGAGCAGTTCTTC.

Many counts were recorded for this clonotype. The gene calls are TRBV7-9 and TRBJ1-2, with D unresolved. CDR3 length: 14 residues. The germline gives CDR1 SEHNR, CDR2 FQNEAQ (reference sequence). V lost 1 base to trimming and J lost 3 bases, with 9 bases between them. Written as DNA, the CDR3 is TGTGCCAGCAGCTTAGGGTCAGCGCACTATGGCTACACCTTC. It encodes CASSLGSAHYGYTF.

A few counts support this clonotype. The chain joins TRBV27 to TRBJ1-5; 7 bases agree with TRBD1. Trimming cost V 4 bases and J 2 bases; bases outside gene matches: 2. The CDR3 has 14 amino acids. Germline CDR1 reads MNHEY; CDR2 reads SMNVEV (reference sequence). DNA for the CDR3: TGTGCCAGCAGTTATGACAGGGGCAATCAGCCCCAGCATTTT. Its translation: CASSYDRGNQPQHF.

The rearrangement joins TRBV7-6 to TRBJ1-1; TRBD1 is a possible D gene (5 bases). The V end lost 2 bases, the J end lost 3 bases, and 19 bases lay between the germline ends. The CDR3 is 17 residues long. The germline CDR1 and CDR2 sequences are SGHVS and FNYEAQ. CDR3 DNA: TGTGCCAGCAGCTTATGGGGGAGAGAGGGCTGGGACACTGAAGCTTTCTTT. Encoded protein: CASSLWGREGWDTEAFF.

There are many counts of this clonotype. This chain connects TRBV6-4 to TRBJ1-1, with TRBD1 matching over 7 bases. This CDR3 is 15 amino acids long. CDR1 is MRHNA and CDR2 is SNTAGT in the germline V gene. Trimming took 2 bases from V and 3 from J; bases not matched to a gene: 6. The CDR3 loop reads CASSDDREKHTEAFF. CDR3 in DNA: TGTGCCAGCAGTGACGACAGGGAGAAGCACACTGAAGCTTTCTTT.

The CDR3 DNA reads TGCGCCAGCAGCCAACACCTGTTACCCAACACTGAAGCTTTCTTT. This codes for CASSQHLLPNTEAFF. The chain recombines TRBV4-1 with TRBJ1-1; D is undetermined. The CDR3 runs 15 residues. Trimming stripped 2 bases from V and 2 bases from J, with 12 bases between. The germline gives CDR1 MGHRA, CDR2 YSYEKL.

This clonotype was picked up a small number of times. The gene calls are TRBV12-5 and TRBJ1-4; 7 nucleotides line up with TRBD1. The J segment lost 2 bases and the V segment lost 9 bases, leaving 9 bases of the junction unmatched. The CDR3 totals 15 residues. Germline CDR1 reads LGHNT; CDR2 reads FRNRAP. The CDR3 nucleotides read TGTGCTAGAGCTAACAGGGGCTTCACTAATGAAAAACTGTTTTTT. Its translation is CARANRGFTNEKLFF.

This clonotype was detected ten times or more. The rearrangement uses TRBV7-2 and TRBJ2-1, with D tentatively TRBD2 (6 bases). Germline values: CDR1 SGHTA, CDR2 FQGNSA. Deletions cut 1 base from V and 7 bases from J, with 11 bases between. This CDR3 spans 14 amino acids. This CDR3 is CASSLDGRLNEQFF. In DNA, the CDR3 is TGTGCCAGCAGCTTAGACGGGAGATTGAATGAGCAGTTCTTC.

The rearrangement uses TRBV9 and TRBJ2-6, with D perhaps assigned TRBD1 or TRBD2 (6 bases each). Germline CDR1 is SGDLS and CDR2 is YYNGEE. The CDR3 spans 17 residues. With 2 bases removed from V and 0 bases from J, the gap between germline ends came to 12 bases. CDR3 residues: CASSVVGGGSGANVLTF. The CDR3 coding sequence is TGTGCCAGCAGCGTTGTAGGAGGGGGCTCTGGGGCCAACGTCCTGACTTTC.

This clonotype has ten or more counts. The rearrangement joins TRBV7-9 to TRBJ2-5; D not certain. The CDR3 has 12 amino acids. CDR1 is SEHNR and CDR2 is FQNEAQ in the germline V gene (reference sequence). Trimming left V 6 bases short and J 3 bases short, with 8 bases between. The CDR3 region has the DNA TGTGCCAGCAGGCCTTTCGAAGAGACCCAGTACTTC. Protein product: CASRPFEETQYF.

This clonotype was seen more than once but under ten times. A much more abundant neighbour one base away suggests this may be a read error. V usage is TRBV20-1 and J usage is TRBJ2-7, with D possibly matching TRBD2 (6 bases). CDR1 and CDR2 (germline): DFQATT, SNEGSKA (reference sequence). The CDR3 is 14 amino acids. The CDR3 protein is CSARAGDGSSEQYF. The CDR3 nucleotides are TGCAGTGCTAGAGCGGGGGACGGTTCCTCCGAGCAGTACTTC.

This clonotype came up a few times. The chain carries TRBV27 and TRBJ2-1; possible D gene TRBD1, 6 bases. From germline, CDR1 is MNHEY and CDR2 SMNVEV (reference sequence). The CDR3 length is 12 residues. V dropped 4 bases and J dropped 9 bases, with 10 bases sitting between them. The CDR3 nucleotides are TGTGCCAGCAGTTGGCGCAGGGGTGAGCAGTTCTTC. Translating gives CASSWRRGEQFF.

In regard to this clonotype: One junction end does not reproduce the germline sequence, and a read error may be involved. The V gene is TRBV5-6, the J gene TRBJ2-1; D remains ambiguous. Germline CDR1 reads SGHDT; CDR2 reads YYEEEE. This CDR3 has 11 amino acids. CDR3 nucleotide sequence: TGTGCCAGCACCTTCCGAGGTGAGCAGCTCTTC. It translates to CASTFRGEQLF.

This clonotype was counted only a few times. V and J are TRBV20-1 and TRBJ1-2, with unresolved D. V was clipped by 3 bases and J by 6 bases, with 14 bases between them. CDR1 is DFQATT, CDR2 SNEGSKA, per germline (reference sequence). This CDR3 spans 13 amino acids. The CDR3 spells CSAREGGRDGYTF. CDR3 DNA sequence: TGCAGTGCTAGGGAGGGTGGGCGTGATGGCTACACCTTC.

This clonotype has a count of ten or more. The rearrangement joins TRBV9 to TRBJ2-3, with D possibly TRBD2 on 6 matching bases. Trimming shortened V by 0 bases and J by 2 bases, and 13 bases separated the two germline ends. In germline, CDR1 is SGDLS, CDR2 YYNGEE. The CDR3 contains 16 residues. The CDR3 DNA sequence: TGTGCCAGCAGCGTAGCGGGGGAAGGAGACACAGATACGCAGTATTTT. It encodes CASSVAGEGDTDTQYF.

This clonotype was observed at least ten times. The V and J genes are TRBV30 and TRBJ2-2, with D tentatively TRBD1 (6 bases). V was trimmed by 3 bases and J by 0 bases, leaving 11 bases between them. Germline V gene data show CDR1 as GTSNPN and CDR2 as SVGIG (reference sequence). This CDR3 comprises 15 residues. CDR3 sequence (DNA): TGTGCCTGGAGCCCCCAGGGGACGAACACCGGGGAGCTGTTTTTT. Its translation: CAWSPQGTNTGELFF.

This clonotype was observed at least ten times. CDR3 sequence: CASGPHGTPQFF. CDR3 nucleotide sequence: TGTGCTAGTGGACCCCACGGGACACCGCAGTTCTTC. This chain connects TRBV12-5 to TRBJ2-1; the D gene is possibly TRBD1 (6 bases). The length of the CDR3 is 12 residues. Germline V gene lookup returns CDR1 LGHNT and CDR2 FRNRAP. The germline V and J ends were trimmed by 6 bases and 12 bases, with 15 bases remaining between them.

This clonotype has at least ten counts. The V call is TRBV19, the J call TRBJ2-7; D unresolved. V gave up 4 bases and J gave up 0 bases, with 13 bases separating them. CDR3 length: 15 residues. CDR1 LNHDA and CDR2 SQIVND come from the germline V gene (reference sequence). The CDR3 DNA follows: TGTGCCAGTAGTAAAGAAGGACGGCCCTCCTACGAGCAGTACTTC. Its translation: CASSKEGRPSYEQYF.

There are many counts of this clonotype. Possible read error: a much larger clone is one base away. The gene calls are TRBV12-3 or TRBV12-4 and TRBJ1-2; possibly TRBD1 for D (5 bases). Trimming removed 3 bases from V and 7 bases from J, with 21 bases in between. The CDR3 sequence is 16 residues long. In DNA, the CDR3 is TGTGCCAGCAGTTTCGGCCCGGATACAGGCCTCGCTGGCTACACCTTC. Its protein is CASSFGPDTGLAGYTF.

This clonotype appeared once. A junction end diverges from the germline sequence, so it may reflect a read error. The V gene is TRBV27, the J gene TRBJ2-1; 7 nucleotides match TRBD2. CDR1 and CDR2 from the germline V gene are MNHEY and SMNVEV (reference sequence). The CDR3 contains 15 residues. The CDR3 loop reads CASSFRGGRRNEQSF. Written as DNA, the CDR3 is TGTGCCAGCAGTTTTCGGGGAGGGAGGAGAAATGAGCAGTCCTTC.